This T cell receptor beta chain appears in the sequencing data of a study of T cells in Graves' hyperthyroidism and ophthalmopathy. Study results and limitations: Most expanded thyroid clonotypes above 0.001 recurred in blood.

Amplified regions were TCR beta CDR3 sequences from RNA transcripts. First-round RT-PCR with HTBI primers amplified the TCR CDR3 region. From the multiplex PCR reads, TCRdb called clonotypes with MiXCR, one entry per CDR3 protein. The table lists more than 350,000 distinct CDR3 sequences, roughly 15% of them singletons. CDR3 length: 13 residues. The germline V gene encodes CDR1 SEHNR and CDR2 FQNEAQ (reference sequence). V lost 5 bases and J lost 9, with 14 bases in between. In its sample, this clonotype was seen many times. Its matching antigen is unknown. A NOSPECS grade of at least 4, a Clinical Activity Score of at least 3 and duration under 3 months were recorded in ophthalmopathy patients.

This sequence originates from a woman aged 60-75 years with Graves' ophthalmopathy. V and J are TRBV7-9 and TRBJ2-1; D is ambiguous. Sequenced material: blood. In DNA form, the CDR3 reads TGTGCCAGCAGCCTAGTAGAAGAGACTGAGCAGTTCTTC. Translation: CASSLVEETEQFF. The variable domain in full, with the rest retrieved from reference TRBV7-9 and TRBJ2-1, is DTGVSQNPRHKITKRGQNVTFRCDPISEHNRLYWYRQTLGQGPEFLTYFQNEAQLEKSRLLSDRFSAERPKGSFSTLEIQRTEQGDSAMYLCASSLVEETEQFFGPGTRLTVL.